This paragraph covers one T cell receptor beta chain sequence. No antigen is known for it. One base away there is no much larger clone; base qualities are not given. This record belongs to a study of patients and donors after allogeneic stem cell transplantation (dated by TCRdb to 2020 to 2022). V is cut back by 5 bases and J by 7 bases, with 18 bases in the junction unmatched. Via the germline V gene, CDR1 is SGHTA and CDR2 FQGNSA. From the cysteine through the phenylalanine, the CDR3 covers 18 amino acids. The sequence is cut down to CDR3 DNA, 54 bases in frame from base 1. The method was RT-PCR. Sequencing instrument: NextSeq 550. Using fastp trimming at Q25 and MiXCR clonotype assembly, TCRdb reanalyzed the public sequencing data and kept in-frame beta chains. A single entry per CDR3 protein holds the most common genes and DNA from its merged rows. The sample profile shows fewer than 200,000 distinct CDR3 sequences; about 29% of them were found once. The ten biggest clones cover around 3% of the sample.

This sequence was found in a human donor who was either an allogeneic HSCT recipient or a stem cell or donor lymphocyte infusion donor (not recorded which). It is not recorded whose cells these are; they may come from a transplant donor. The sequence links TRBV7-2 to TRBJ2-1; 9 central nucleotides agree with TRBD2. Input material: blood, either unsorted or a sorted T cell fraction (not recorded which). The CDR3 protein is CASSPQGFGLAGQNEQFF. The nucleotide sequence reads TGTGCCAGCAGCCCACAGGGTTTTGGTCTAGCGGGACAGAATGAGCAGTTCTTC. Where the CDR3 stops, the reference TRBV7-2 and TRBJ2-1 genes take over; the full variable domain is GAGVSQSPSNKVTEKGKDVELRCDPISGHTALYWYRQSLGQGLEFLIYFQGNSAPDKSGLPSDRFSAERTGGSVSTLTIQRTQQEDSAVYLCASSPQGFGLAGQNEQFFGPGTRLTVL.